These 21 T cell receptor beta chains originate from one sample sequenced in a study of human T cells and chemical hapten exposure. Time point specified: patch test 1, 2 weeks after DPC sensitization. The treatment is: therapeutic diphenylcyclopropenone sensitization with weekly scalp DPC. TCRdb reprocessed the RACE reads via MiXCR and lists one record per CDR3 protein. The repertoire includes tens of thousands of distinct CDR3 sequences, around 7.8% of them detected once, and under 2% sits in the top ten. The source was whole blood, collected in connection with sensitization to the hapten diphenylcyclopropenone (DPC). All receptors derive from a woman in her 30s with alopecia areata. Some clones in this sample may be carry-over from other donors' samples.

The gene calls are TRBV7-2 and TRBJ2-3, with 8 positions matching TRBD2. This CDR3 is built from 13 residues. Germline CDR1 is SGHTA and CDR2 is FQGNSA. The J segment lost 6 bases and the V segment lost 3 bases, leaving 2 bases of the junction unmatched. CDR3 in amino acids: CASSLAGGDTQYF. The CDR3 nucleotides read TGTGCCAGCAGCTTGGCGGGGGGTGATACGCAGTATTTT.

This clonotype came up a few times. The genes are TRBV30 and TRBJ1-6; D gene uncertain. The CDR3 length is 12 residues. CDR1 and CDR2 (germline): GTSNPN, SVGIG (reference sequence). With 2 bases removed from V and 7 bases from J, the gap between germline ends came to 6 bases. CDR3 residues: CAWSPGNSPLHF. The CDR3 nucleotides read TGTGCCTGGAGTCCGGGAAATTCACCCCTCCACTTT.

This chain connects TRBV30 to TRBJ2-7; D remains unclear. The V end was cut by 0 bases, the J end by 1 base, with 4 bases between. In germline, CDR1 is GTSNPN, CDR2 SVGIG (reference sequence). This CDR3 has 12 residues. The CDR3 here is CAWSVRSYEQYF. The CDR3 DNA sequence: TGTGCCTGGAGTGTTCGATCCTACGAGCAGTACTTC.

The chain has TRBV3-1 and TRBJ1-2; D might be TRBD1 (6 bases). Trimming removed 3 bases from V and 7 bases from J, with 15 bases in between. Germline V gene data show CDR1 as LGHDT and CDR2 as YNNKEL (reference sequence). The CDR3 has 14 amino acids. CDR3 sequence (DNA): TGTGCCAGCAGCCACAACAGGGTCGAGGGTGGCTACACCTTC. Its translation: CASSHNRVEGGYTF.

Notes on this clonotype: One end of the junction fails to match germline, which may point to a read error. CDR3: CASNEGSPLHF. In nucleotides, the CDR3 is TGTGCCAGCAATGAAGGTTCACCCCTCCACTTT. The V gene is TRBV2, the J gene TRBJ1-6; the D is unclear. The CDR3 totals 11 residues. Germline V CDR1 and CDR2: SNHLY, FYNNEI.

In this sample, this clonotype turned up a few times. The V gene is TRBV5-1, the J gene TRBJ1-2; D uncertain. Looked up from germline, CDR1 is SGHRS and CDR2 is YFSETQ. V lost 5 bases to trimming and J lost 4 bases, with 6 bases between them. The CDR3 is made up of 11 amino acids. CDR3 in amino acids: CASREAYGYTF. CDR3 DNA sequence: TGCGCCAGCAGGGAGGCCTATGGCTACACCTTC.

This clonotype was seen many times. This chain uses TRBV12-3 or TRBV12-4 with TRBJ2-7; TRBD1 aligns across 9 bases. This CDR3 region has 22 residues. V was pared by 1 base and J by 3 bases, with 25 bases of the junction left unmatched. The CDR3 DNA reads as TGTGCCAGCAGTTTAGAGGTGGGACAGGGTCTCCGGGCCCAGCGAAATAACTACGAGCAGTACTTC. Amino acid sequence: CASSLEVGQGLRAQRNNYEQYF.

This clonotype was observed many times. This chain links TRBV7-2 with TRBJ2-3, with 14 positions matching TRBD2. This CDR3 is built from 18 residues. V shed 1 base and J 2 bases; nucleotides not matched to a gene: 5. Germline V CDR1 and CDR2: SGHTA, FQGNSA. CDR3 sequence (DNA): TGTGCCAGCAGCTTAGGGAGACTAGCGGGGGGGGCCACAGATACGCAGTATTTT. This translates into CASSLGRLAGGATDTQYF.

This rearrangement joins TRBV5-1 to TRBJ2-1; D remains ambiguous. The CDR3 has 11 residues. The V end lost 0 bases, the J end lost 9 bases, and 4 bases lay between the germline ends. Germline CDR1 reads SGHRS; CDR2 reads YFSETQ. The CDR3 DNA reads TGCGCCAGCAGCTTGGTAGGTGAGCAGTTCTTC. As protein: CASSLVGEQFF.

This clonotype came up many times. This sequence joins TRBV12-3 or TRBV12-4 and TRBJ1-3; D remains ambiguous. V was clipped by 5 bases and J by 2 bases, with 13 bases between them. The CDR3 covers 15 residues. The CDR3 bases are TGTGCCAGCAGTAAGAGTGAACCGCCTGGAAACACCATATATTTT. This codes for CASSKSEPPGNTIYF.

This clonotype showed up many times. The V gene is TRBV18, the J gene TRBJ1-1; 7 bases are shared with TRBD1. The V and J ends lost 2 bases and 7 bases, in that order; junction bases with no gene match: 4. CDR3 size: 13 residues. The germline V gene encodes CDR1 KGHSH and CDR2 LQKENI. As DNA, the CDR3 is TGTGCCAGCTCACCAATCCAGGGGGGTGAAGCTTTCTTT. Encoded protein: CASSPIQGGEAFF.

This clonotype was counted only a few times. This chain's CDR3 is CAVRDSQETQYF. The CDR3 DNA is TGCGCCGTCCGGGACAGCCAAGAGACCCAGTACTTC. The V gene is TRBV10-2, the J gene TRBJ2-5, with 7 bases aligning to TRBD1. CDR1 and CDR2 (germline): WSHSY, SAAADI. The V gene end was trimmed by 11 bases and the J gene end by 1 base; junction bases not matched to a gene: 4. The CDR3 contains 12 residues.

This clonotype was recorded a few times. CDR3 nucleotides: TGTGCCAGCAGTTTTTCGCCCTCCTACGAGCAGTACTTC. Translation gives CASSFSPSYEQYF. This chain links TRBV27 with TRBJ2-7; D is ambiguous. There are 13 residues in the CDR3. With 3 bases removed from V and 0 bases from J, the gap between germline ends came to 6 bases. From germline, CDR1 is MNHEY and CDR2 SMNVEV (reference sequence).

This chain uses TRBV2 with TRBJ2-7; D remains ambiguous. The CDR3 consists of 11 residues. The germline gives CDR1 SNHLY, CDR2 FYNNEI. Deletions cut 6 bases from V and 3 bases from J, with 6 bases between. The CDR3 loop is CASRGDYEQYF. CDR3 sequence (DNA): TGTGCCAGCAGAGGTGACTACGAGCAGTACTTC. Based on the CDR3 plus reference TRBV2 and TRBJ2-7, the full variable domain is EPEVTQTPSHQVTQMGQEVILRCVPISNHLYFYWYRQILGQKVEFLVSFYNNEISEKSEIFDDQFSVERPDGSNFTLKIRSTKLEDSAMYFCASRGDYEQYFGPGTRLTVT.

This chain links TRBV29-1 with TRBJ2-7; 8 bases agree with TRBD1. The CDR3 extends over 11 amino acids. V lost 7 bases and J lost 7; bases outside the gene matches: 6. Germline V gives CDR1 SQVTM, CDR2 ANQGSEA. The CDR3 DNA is TGCAGCGGACAGGGGAAGGGGGAGCAGTACTTC. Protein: CSGQGKGEQYF.

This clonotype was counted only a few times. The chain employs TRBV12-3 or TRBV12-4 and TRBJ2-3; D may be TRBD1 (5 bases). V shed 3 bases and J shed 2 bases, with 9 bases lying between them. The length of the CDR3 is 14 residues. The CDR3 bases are TGTGCCAGCAGTTTGGACACCTTCACAGATACGCAGTATTTT. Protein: CASSLDTFTDTQYF.

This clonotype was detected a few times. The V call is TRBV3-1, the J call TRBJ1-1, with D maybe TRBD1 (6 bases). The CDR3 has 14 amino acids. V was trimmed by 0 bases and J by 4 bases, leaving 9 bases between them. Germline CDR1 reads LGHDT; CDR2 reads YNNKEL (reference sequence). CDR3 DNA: TGTGCCAGCAGCCAAGAAGGGGGGGGCACTGAAGCTTTCTTT. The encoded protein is CASSQEGGGTEAFF.

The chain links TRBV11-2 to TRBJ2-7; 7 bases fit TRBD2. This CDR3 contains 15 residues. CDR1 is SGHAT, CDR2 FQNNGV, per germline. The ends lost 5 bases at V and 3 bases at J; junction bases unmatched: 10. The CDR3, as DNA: TGTGCCAGCAGCCCGGCCCGGGACTATGTCTACGAGCAGTACTTC. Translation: CASSPARDYVYEQYF.

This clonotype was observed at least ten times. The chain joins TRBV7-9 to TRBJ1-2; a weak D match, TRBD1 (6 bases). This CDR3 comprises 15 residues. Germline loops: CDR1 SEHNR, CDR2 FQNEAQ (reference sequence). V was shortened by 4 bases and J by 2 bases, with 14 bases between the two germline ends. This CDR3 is CASSSRTRGNYGYTF. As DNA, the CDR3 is TGTGCCAGCAGCTCAAGGACAAGGGGGAACTATGGCTACACCTTC.

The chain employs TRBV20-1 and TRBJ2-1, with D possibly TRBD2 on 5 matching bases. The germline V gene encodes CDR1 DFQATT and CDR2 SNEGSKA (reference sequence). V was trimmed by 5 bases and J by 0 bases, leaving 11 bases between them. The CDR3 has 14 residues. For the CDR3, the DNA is TGCAGTGCTCCAAAACTAGACTCCTACAATGAGCAGTTCTTC. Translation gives CSAPKLDSYNEQFF.

CDR3 loop: CATSDGRTANSPLHF. CDR3 sequence (DNA): TGTGCCACCAGTGATGGAAGGACAGCTAATTCACCCCTCCACTTT. The chain links TRBV24-1 to TRBJ1-6, with D perhaps matching TRBD1 (6 bases). This CDR3 has 15 amino acids. V was pared by 3 bases and J by 6 bases, with 11 bases between. The germline V gene has CDR1 KGHDR and CDR2 SFDVKD.